The 23 T cell receptor beta chains below come from one sample, sequenced in a study of blood T cells in healthy people across ages. Together with a sample-barcoded 5' primer, a J-beta primer mix was included in a second PCR lasting about 7 to 11 cycles. TCRdb reanalysed the 5' RACE reads using MiXCR and keeps one entry per CDR3 protein. In the table there are some 670,000 distinct CDR3 sequences, under 65% of which are singletons. The sequencing input was blood. The origin of the receptors is a woman of 80 years or more in good health.

This rearrangement joins TRBV14 to TRBJ2-5; D is possibly TRBD2 (6 bases). CDR1 and CDR2 (germline): SGHDN, FVKESK. This CDR3 contains 13 residues. V dropped 1 base and J dropped 11 bases, with 14 bases sitting between them. DNA of the CDR3: TGTGCCAGCAGCCAAGCGGGGGTTGAGCAGCAGTACTTC. Encoded protein: CASSQAGVEQQYF.

This chain uses TRBV4-3 with TRBJ2-1; D is perhaps TRBD1 (5 bases). This CDR3 spans 14 amino acids. CDR1 is LGHNA and CDR2 is YSLEER in the germline V gene. V lost 1 base and J lost 3, with 7 bases in between. The CDR3 loop reads CASSQGQGYNEQFF. CDR3 sequence (DNA): TGCGCCAGCAGCCAAGGGCAGGGCTACAATGAGCAGTTCTTC.

This clonotype was picked up a small number of times. The genes are TRBV4-2 and TRBJ2-2; D is perhaps TRBD2 (5 bases). CDR1 is LGHNA, CDR2 YNFKEQ, per germline. This CDR3 comprises 16 residues. Trimming took 1 base from V and 6 from J, leaving 15 bases between them. CDR3 nucleotide sequence: TGTGCCAGCAGCCAAGCCAGTCTTAGCGTCCCCGGGGAGCTGTTTTTT. Its translation: CASSQASLSVPGELFF.

The chain employs TRBV10-3 and TRBJ2-7; D is unresolved. The V end was cut by 5 bases, the J end by 2 bases, with 13 bases between. This CDR3 is 14 amino acids long. Germline loops: CDR1 ENHRY, CDR2 SYGVKD. The CDR3 loop reads CAISSEDNAYEQYF. Written as DNA, the CDR3 is TGTGCCATCAGTAGTGAAGACAATGCCTACGAGCAGTACTTC.

V and J are TRBV20-1 and TRBJ2-4; a possible D gene is TRBD2 (6 bases). Germline-derived CDR1 and CDR2 are DFQATT and SNEGSKA (reference sequence). V dropped 6 bases and J dropped 2 bases, with 11 bases sitting between them. The CDR3 runs to 13 residues. The CDR3: CSAGGLSKNIQYF. Written as DNA, the CDR3 is TGCAGTGCCGGGGGATTATCCAAAAACATTCAGTACTTC.

The chain has TRBV7-2 and TRBJ2-6; the D is unclear. The CDR3 consists of 16 residues. Germline V gene sequence: CDR1 SGHTA, CDR2 FQGNSA. V lost 5 bases to trimming and J lost 2 bases, with 13 bases between them. CDR3 region: CASSLAVGAGANVLTF. The CDR3 region has the DNA TGTGCCAGCAGCCTGGCGGTGGGCGCTGGGGCCAACGTCCTGACTTTC. Filled out from reference TRBV7-2 and TRBJ2-6, the complete variable domain reads GAGVSQSPSNKVTEKGKDVELRCDPISGHTALYWYRQSLGQGLEFLIYFQGNSAPDKSGLPSDRFSAERTGGSVSTLTIQRTQQEDSAVYLCASSLAVGAGANVLTFGAGSRLTVL.

The CDR3 DNA reads as TGTGCCATCATCTTGACAGAGTCCTACAATGAGCAGTTCTTC. This gives the protein CAIILTESYNEQFF. The gene calls are TRBV10-3 and TRBJ2-1; D is possibly TRBD1 (5 bases). V was pared by 7 bases and J by 1 base, with 11 bases between. The germline gives CDR1 ENHRY, CDR2 SYGVKD. The CDR3 runs 14 residues.

A word on this clonotype: This may be a read error: a much more frequent sequence differs by one nucleotide. For the CDR3, the DNA is TGTGCCAGCAGTTCTGGCGGGAGAGGGGATGAGCAGTTCTTC. Amino acid sequence: CASSSGGRGDEQFF. This chain connects TRBV27 to TRBJ2-1; 7 bases are shared with TRBD2. Germline V gives CDR1 MNHEY, CDR2 SMNVEV (reference sequence). Unmatched junction bases numbered 8, after V lost 4 bases and J lost 8 bases. The CDR3 sequence is 14 residues long.

The CDR3 nucleotides read TGTGCCAGCAGTTCACTATCATGGGAGCAGTACTTC. Encoded protein: CASSSLSWEQYF. The rearrangement uses TRBV12-3 or TRBV12-4 and TRBJ2-4, with TRBD2 as a possible D gene (5 bases). V was trimmed by 4 bases and J by 13 bases, leaving 14 bases between them. The CDR3 totals 12 residues.

This clonotype came up many times. The genes are TRBV2 and TRBJ2-3; D possibly corresponds to TRBD1 (6 bases). Germline V CDR1 and CDR2: SNHLY, FYNNEI. V was cut by 6 bases and J by 2 bases, with 24 bases left in between. The CDR3 sequence is 18 residues long. The CDR3: CASSRAPPTGITTDTQYF. The CDR3 nucleotides are TGTGCCAGCAGCCGCGCACCCCCTACAGGGATTACCACAGATACGCAGTATTTT.

This rearrangement joins TRBV20-1 to TRBJ2-5; 7 bases match TRBD2. The germline CDR1 and CDR2 sequences are DFQATT and SNEGSKA (reference sequence). This CDR3 is 15 amino acids long. The V segment lost 5 bases and the J segment 2 bases; nucleotides outside the gene matches: 11. The CDR3 DNA is TGCAGTGCTCTCCCGGGGAGGGAATGGCAAGAGACCCAGTACTTC. Translated, it gives CSALPGREWQETQYF.

This clonotype was observed at least ten times. CDR3 in amino acids: CATFQTGTYNEQFF. The DNA for the CDR3 is TGTGCCACTTTCCAGACAGGCACCTACAATGAGCAGTTCTTC. The chain recombines TRBV15 with TRBJ2-1, with a weak D call TRBD1 (6 bases). V lost 9 bases and J lost 2, with 14 bases in between. The CDR3 contains 14 residues. CDR1 is LNHNV and CDR2 is YYDKDF in the germline V gene (reference sequence).

The CDR3 DNA reads TGCGCCAGCAGCCAAGGACCGCTGAACACTGAAGCTTTCTTT. This codes for CASSQGPLNTEAFF. The chain employs TRBV5-1 and TRBJ1-1; no reliable D call. Germline loops: CDR1 SGHRS, CDR2 YFSETQ. Trimming took 4 bases from V and 0 from J, leaving 10 bases between them. The CDR3 spans 14 residues.

This chain links TRBV20-1 with TRBJ1-1, with a possible D match to TRBD1 (6 bases). CDR1 and CDR2 (germline): DFQATT, SNEGSKA (reference sequence). The CDR3 totals 13 residues. The V end lost 5 bases, the J end lost 6 bases, and 16 bases lay between the germline ends. The DNA of the CDR3 is TGCAGTGCTTCAGGGGTGCTTCGGGCTGAAGCTTTCTTT. Translation gives CSASGVLRAEAFF.

This clonotype was detected ten times or more. This rearrangement joins TRBV5-5 to TRBJ2-5; 8 bases align to TRBD1. The J call is doubtful: the DNA matches TRBJ2-7 better. Germline CDR1 SGHKS, CDR2 YYEKEE (reference sequence). The CDR3 covers 14 residues. The CDR3 sequence: CASSYRDRTNEQYF. DNA of the CDR3: TGTGCCAGCAGTTACCGGGACAGGACAAACGAGCAGTACTTC.

With respect to this clonotype: This sequence may be a read error, since a much larger clone differs from it by one base. The V and J genes are TRBV28 and TRBJ2-4, with 7 bases lining up with TRBD1. The J call may be mistaken, given a closer DNA end match to TRBJ2-7. The CDR3 spans 13 residues. Per germline, CDR1 MDHEN and CDR2 SYDVKM. The CDR3 DNA sequence: TGTGTCACCACTCAGGGGGTCGGGTACGAGCAGTACTTC. This translates into CVTTQGVGYEQYF.

This clonotype was detected only once. The CDR3 reads CSATRQRGATDTQYF. CDR3 nucleotide sequence: TGCAGTGCTACACGACAGCGGGGGGCGACTGATACGCAGTATTTT. The rearrangement links TRBV20-1 to TRBJ2-3; the match to TRBD2 covers 9 bases. Losses at the gene ends were 4 bases for V and 6 bases for J; bases not matched to a gene: 11. The germline V gene encodes CDR1 DFQATT and CDR2 SNEGSKA (reference sequence). This CDR3 has 15 amino acids.

This clonotype was observed a few times. Relative to the germline gene, one junction end is altered; a read error may explain this. V usage is TRBV12-3 or TRBV12-4 and J usage is TRBJ2-7; weak D call: TRBD1 (5 bases). The CDR3 is 16 residues long. CDR3 residues: CASSSGPTIARGEQYF. CDR3 nucleotides: TGTGCCAGTAGTTCCGGGCCCACTATTGCAAGGGGCGAGCAGTACTTC.

This clonotype was found a few times. A much larger clonotype is one base distant, so this may be a read error. This chain links TRBV7-7 with TRBJ2-1, with D possibly matching TRBD1 (5 bases). Germline V CDR1 and CDR2: SSHAT, FNYEAQ (reference sequence). The CDR3 runs to 13 residues. Here the CDR3 reads CASSPDTYNGQFF. The CDR3 region has the DNA TGTGCTAGCAGCCCGGACACGTACAATGGGCAGTTCTTC.

The chain employs TRBV20-1 and TRBJ1-2, with TRBD1 matching 9 bases. With V trimmed by 3 bases and J by 10 bases, 3 bases remained unmatched. CDR1 is DFQATT, CDR2 SNEGSKA, per germline (reference sequence). The CDR3 is 11 residues long. This CDR3 reads CSARGQGDYTF. The CDR3 coding sequence is TGCAGTGCTAGGGGACAGGGTGACTACACCTTC.

This clonotype was picked up a small number of times. The chain joins TRBV27 to TRBJ1-1; D gene uncertain. CDR3 length: 15 residues. Trimming took off 7 bases at V and 1 base at J, with 16 bases between the two ends. Germline V gene lookup returns CDR1 MNHEY and CDR2 SMNVEV (reference sequence). CDR3 DNA: TGTGCCAGCACCCCTGCCCTGGAGTGGAACACTGAAGCTTTCTTT. Protein sequence: CASTPALEWNTEAFF.

The V and J genes are TRBV18 and TRBJ1-5; D gene uncertain. Trimming stripped 3 bases from V and 3 bases from J, with 15 bases between. Germline V gene sequence: CDR1 KGHSH, CDR2 LQKENI. There are 16 residues in the CDR3. The CDR3 protein is CASSPSVGTHNQPQHF. CDR3 DNA sequence: TGTGCCAGCTCACCGTCAGTGGGAACACACAATCAGCCCCAGCATTTT.

A few counts support this clonotype. The chain links TRBV29-1 to TRBJ2-2; no firm D call. Germline V gene lookup returns CDR1 SQVTM and CDR2 ANQGSEA. The CDR3 totals 14 residues. The CDR3: CSVRGSTNTGELFF. CDR3 coding DNA: TGCAGTGTCCGTGGTAGTACGAACACCGGGGAGCTGTTTTTT.